This is a list of T cell receptor beta chains from one sample in a study of T cells in Graves' hyperthyroidism and ophthalmopathy. TCRdb passed the multiplex PCR reads through MiXCR, listing each CDR3 protein once. The sample has more than 150,000 distinct CDR3 sequences, over 15% seen once. The specimen was blood. The receptors come from a woman aged 45-65 years with Graves' hyperthyroidism. Both conserved end residues are part of each CDR3. The D gene is left open where the match is weak. A row's size may be missing; if present it is once, few, many or a size class.

clone size	V gene	J gene	D gene	CDR3 DNA	CDR3 protein
many	TRBV12-3/TRBV12-4	TRBJ2-6	NA	TGTGCCAGCAGGGGGTCCCCTGGGGCCAACGTCCTGACTTTC	CASRGSPGANVLTF
many	TRBV28	TRBJ2-5	TRBD2	TGTGCCAGCAGGAGGGGCGGGGGGGAGACCCAGTACTTC	CASRRGGGETQYF
many	TRBV20-1	TRBJ2-7	TRBD2	TGCAGTGCTAGAGATCGAGTGGGACTAGCGGGGGGACTAGGTGAGCAGTACTTC	CSARDRVGLAGGLGEQYF
many	TRBV12-3/TRBV12-4	TRBJ2-2	NA	TGTGCCAGCAGTCCACCCGGGGAGCTGTTTTTT	CASSPPGELFF
many	TRBV7-2	TRBJ2-5	NA	TGTGCCAGCAGCTTACTCAGGGAAGAGACCCAGTACTTC	CASSLLREETQYF
many	TRBV5-1	TRBJ2-5	NA	TGCGCCAGCAGCTTCCCAACCGGGACAACCGGAGAGACCCAGTACTTC	CASSFPTGTTGETQYF
few	TRBV19	TRBJ1-5	TRBD1	TGTGCCAGTAGTATAACCGGACAGGGGAATCAGCCCCAGCATTTT	CASSITGQGNQPQHF
NA	TRBV28	TRBJ1-1	TRBD1	TGTGCCAGCAGGGGGACAGGGGTACAGAACACTGAAGCTTTCTTT	CASRGTGVQNTEAFF
many	TRBV7-3	TRBJ2-3	TRBD2	TGTGCCAGCAGCTTAGGGGGGACTAGCGGATCTTTGCAGTATTTT	CASSLGGTSGSLQYF
NA	TRBV28	TRBJ1-4	NA	TGTGCCAGCAGTTTAGGCTATTTGAATGAAAAACTGTTTTTT	CASSLGYLNEKLFF
many	TRBV20-1	TRBJ1-6	NA	TGCAGTGCCTCCGAAGCCCACTCGCCCCTCCACTTT	CSASEAHSPLHF
many	TRBV20-1	TRBJ2-5	NA	TGCAGTGCTACCCCTTTTAGCGAAACTCTCCAGGAGACCCAGTACTTC	CSATPFSETLQETQYF
many	TRBV2	TRBJ2-1	NA	TGTGCCAGCAGTGGGCAGGGGTACAATGAGCAGTTCTTC	CASSGQGYNEQFF
many	TRBV20-1	TRBJ2-7	TRBD1	TGCAGTGCCTGTCCCGGGACAGGGGACGAGCAGTACTTC	CSACPGTGDEQYF
few	TRBV9	TRBJ2-7	NA	TGTGCCAGCAGCGTAGACGAGGGGGTCTCCTACGAGCAGTACTTC	CASSVDEGVSYEQYF
many	TRBV27	TRBJ2-1	NA	TGTGCCAGCAGTTCCCAGGGATTTGGTGAGCAGTTCTTC	CASSSQGFGEQFF
many	TRBV6-1	TRBJ2-1	NA	TGTGCCAGCAGTGAACTCGTAGTGTCCTACAATGAGCAGTTCTTC	CASSELVVSYNEQFF
many	TRBV27	TRBJ1-1	TRBD1	TGTGCCAGCAGTTCGGACAGGGGGAGGAACACTGAAGCTTTCTTT	CASSSDRGRNTEAFF
many	TRBV24-1	TRBJ2-3	NA	TGTGCCACCAGTGATTTGCAGGGGTGGGGACCAGATACGCAGTATTTT	CATSDLQGWGPDTQYF
many	TRBV27	TRBJ1-2	NA	TGTGCCAGCAGTCCCGTAACTAACTATGGCTACACCTTC	CASSPVTNYGYTF
many	TRBV10-3	TRBJ1-1	NA	TGTGCCATCAGTGAAAGGCAGAACACTGAAGCTTTCTTT	CAISERQNTEAFF
many	TRBV12-5	TRBJ1-1	NA	TGTGCTAGTGCCGACGGTGGGGCTGAAGCTTTCTTT	CASADGGAEAFF
many	TRBV5-6	TRBJ1-1	NA	TGTGCCAGCAGCCCTGACACTAACACTGAAGCTTTCTTT	CASSPDTNTEAFF
many	TRBV19	TRBJ1-2	NA	TGTGCCAGTAGCGGACGGGACTATGGCTACACCTTC	CASSGRDYGYTF
NA	TRBV12-3/TRBV12-4	TRBJ1-1	TRBD1	TGTGCCAGCAGGGGACAGGGATCTTTGAACACTGAAGCTTTCTTT	CASRGQGSLNTEAFF
NA	TRBV7-2	TRBJ2-5	NA	TGTGCCAGCAGCCGGGGGGGACAGGTTATATTCAAAGAGACCCAGTACTTC	CASSRGGQVIFKETQYF
many	TRBV7-3	TRBJ2-7	NA	TGTGCCAGCAGCTTAATGGGACTCCCCGGCGACGAGCAGTACTTC	CASSLMGLPGDEQYF